A selection of T cell receptor beta chains follows, all from one sample in a study of cytomegalovirus exposure and HLA in healthy donors. Sequenced by immunoSEQ multiplex PCR; TCRdb stores in-frame clones only, minus some. The sample yields roughly 100,000 clones, around 64% seen once. The sequencing input was PBMCs. The receptors here all came from a man aged 60 to 75 in good health and CMV-seronegative. CDR3s include the opening cysteine and the closing phenylalanine or tryptophan. D genes are given only for firm matches. Some rows have no size entry. The others give once, few or many, or a class for an expanded clone.

NA NA TRBJ2-3 TRBV4-2 TGTGCCAGCAGCCAAGATTGGGGCCGTGGAAACACAGATACGCAGTATTTT CASSQDWGRGNTDTQYF
NA TRBD1 TRBJ2-5 TRBV2 TGTGCCAGCGCCGGGACAGGGGCATCAGAGACCCAGTACTTC CASAGTGASETQYF
few NA TRBJ1-6 TRBV6-1 TGTGCCAGCAGTGAATTCGCTACCAATAATTCACCCCTCCACTTT CASSEFATNNSPLHF
NA TRBD1 TRBJ1-2 TRBV5-6 TGTGCCAGCAGCCCGGGACAGGCACTCTATGGCTACACCTTC CASSPGQALYGYTF
NA NA TRBJ1-4 TRBV2 TGTGCCAGCAGAAAAGCTTCGGCTAATGAAAAACTGTTTTTT CASRKASANEKLFF
NA NA TRBJ2-5 TRBV30 TGTGCCTGGAGCATCGCCGGGTCAGAGACCCAGTACTTC CAWSIAGSETQYF
NA NA TRBJ2-5 TRBV6-6 TGTGCCAGCAGTTACTCCCAGGGGATAGAGACCCAGTACTTC CASSYSQGIETQYF
NA TRBD1 TRBJ2-5 TRBV19 TGTGCCAGTAGTATATCCGGGACAGGGGGATGGGAGACCCAGTACTTC CASSISGTGGWETQYF
once NA TRBJ1-1 TRBV6-6 TGTGCCAGCAGAGATCCTTCAGAATACGACACTGAAGCTTTCTTT CASRDPSEYDTEAFF
NA TRBD2 TRBJ2-1 TRBV6-5 TGTGCCAGCAGCACCTGGGGGACTATGTACAATGAGCAGTTCTTC CASSTWGTMYNEQFF
NA TRBD2 TRBJ2-1 TRBV6-4 TGTGCCAGCAGTGCTAGACTAGCGGATTACAATGAGCAGTTCTTC CASSARLADYNEQFF
NA NA TRBJ2-1 TRBV6-5 TGTGCCAGCAGTTTCATAGAAACTAATAATGAGCAGTTCTTC CASSFIETNNEQFF
NA NA TRBJ2-2 TRBV6-5 TGTGCCAGCAGTTATTGGCGGTTATCCGGGGAGCTGTTTTTT CASSYWRLSGELFF
NA TRBD1 TRBJ2-2 TRBV7-9 TGTGCCAGCAGCCAAGGGACAGGGACGAACACCGGGGAGCTGTTTTTT CASSQGTGTNTGELFF
NA NA TRBJ2-1 TRBV18 TGTGCCAGCTCACCTGAACAGGGTATGAATGAGCAGTTCTTC CASSPEQGMNEQFF
once NA TRBJ1-3 TRBV5-1 TGCGCCAGCAGCTCCACCGGGGGAAACACCATATATTTT CASSSTGGNTIYF
few NA TRBJ1-5 TRBV5-6 TGTGCCAGCAGCTTGGTTGGGGCCTACAATCAGCCCCAGCATTTT CASSLVGAYNQPQHF
few TRBD1 TRBJ2-6 TRBV10-1 TGCGCCACACAGGGGTCTGGGGCCAACGTCCTGACTTTC CATQGSGANVLTF